This passage covers 8 T cell receptor beta chains from one sample sequenced in a study of blood T cell dynamics during melanoma immunotherapy (dated by TCRdb to the early 2020s). The time point tag for this specimen amounts to: pre-treatment baseline. Receptors were amplified or captured by the immunoSEQ multiplex PCR assay. TCRdb's version of the immuneACCESS table is confined to in-frame rearrangements and falls short of the full clone set. An unresolved V gene accounts for under half of the shortfall where checked; the remainder is of unknown origin. In all, the sample holds around 3,800 clones, and almost 97% of those were seen once. The ten largest account for about 1.7% of the sample. Sequenced here: effector memory CD8+ T cells from blood, sampled from a patient treated with checkpoint blockade. These receptors were collected from a human donor with melanoma.

This chain links TRBV7-6 with TRBJ2-5; 8 bases are a match to TRBD2. Germline V gene data show CDR1 as SGHVS and CDR2 as FNYEAQ. This CDR3 is 15 amino acids long. The J segment lost 5 bases and the V segment lost 1 base, leaving 6 bases of the junction unmatched. The CDR3 spells CASSLVYGRVETQYF. The CDR3 DNA follows: TGTGCCAGCAGCTTAGTCTACGGGAGGGTTGAGACCCAGTACTTC.

CDR3 in amino acids: CASSIGTANEKLFF. The CDR3 DNA is TGTGCCAGCAGCATCGGGACAGCTAATGAAAAACTGTTTTTT. The chain uses TRBV2 and TRBJ1-4; 7 positions match TRBD1. The V segment lost 6 bases and the J segment 3 bases; nucleotides outside the gene matches: 4. CDR3 length: 14 residues. The germline CDR1 and CDR2 sequences are SNHLY and FYNNEI. The full variable domain, its missing parts supplied by reference TRBV2 and TRBJ1-4, is EPEVTQTPSHQVTQMGQEVILRCVPISNHLYFYWYRQILGQKVEFLVSFYNNEISEKSEIFDDQFSVERPDGSNFTLKIRSTKLEDSAMYFCASSIGTANEKLFFGSGTQLSVL.

This chain uses TRBV28 with TRBJ2-4, with a possible D match to TRBD2 (5 bases). Germline V gives CDR1 MDHEN, CDR2 SYDVKM. The CDR3 is 12 amino acids. V lost 6 bases and J lost 7, with 10 bases in between. The chain's CDR3 is CASRKWENIQYF. The CDR3 coding sequence is TGTGCCAGCAGAAAATGGGAGAACATTCAGTACTTC.

This clone appeared once. The chain has TRBV4-3 and TRBJ2-1; possible D gene TRBD1, 6 bases. The V and J ends lost 0 bases and 10 bases respectively, with 13 bases between them. Germline loops: CDR1 LGHNA, CDR2 YSLEER. The CDR3 consists of 14 residues. CDR3: CASSQELDQGEQFF. The CDR3 nucleotides are TGCGCCAGCAGCCAAGAACTAGATCAGGGGGAGCAGTTCTTC.

This chain joins TRBV5-1 and TRBJ2-7; tentative D call: TRBD2 (6 bases). The CDR3 sequence is 13 residues long. Germline CDR1 reads SGHRS; CDR2 reads YFSETQ. V lost 0 bases, J lost 5 bases, and 9 bases lay in between. CDR3 DNA sequence: TGCGCCAGCAGCTTGGGCACGGGAGACGAGCAGTACTTC. Amino acid sequence: CASSLGTGDEQYF. The full variable domain, completed using reference TRBV5-1 and TRBJ2-7, is KAGVTQTPRYLIKTRGQQVTLSCSPISGHRSVSWYQQTPGQGLQFLFEYFSETQRNKGNFPGRFSGRQFSNSRSEMNVSTLELGDSALYLCASSLGTGDEQYFGPGTRLTVT.

The chain has TRBV9 and TRBJ1-1, with 8 bases matching TRBD1. The CDR3 has 13 amino acids. Germline CDR1 reads SGDLS; CDR2 reads YYNGEE. With V trimmed by 4 bases and J by 6 bases, 5 bases remained unmatched. The CDR3 nucleotides read TGTGCCAGCAGCCCCACGGACAGGGCTGAAGCTTTCTTT. This sequence encodes CASSPTDRAEAFF.

The genes are TRBV7-9 and TRBJ2-1; 10 positions match TRBD2. Trimming at V came to 4 bases and at J to 5 bases, leaving 5 bases not matched to a gene. The CDR3 covers 15 residues. The germline CDR1 and CDR2 sequences are SEHNR and FQNEAQ (reference sequence). The CDR3, as DNA: TGTGCCAGCAGCTCTAGCGGGAGAGGGGACAATGAGCAGTTCTTC. Amino acid sequence: CASSSSGRGDNEQFF.

The chain links TRBV18 to TRBJ2-5; D remains unclear. Trimming removed 0 bases from V and 0 bases from J, with 11 bases in between. This CDR3 has 16 residues. Per the germline V gene, CDR1 is KGHSH and CDR2 is LQKENI. The CDR3 sequence: CASSPPPGHYQETQYF. The DNA of the CDR3 is TGTGCCAGCTCACCACCGCCGGGTCACTACCAAGAGACCCAGTACTTC.